The 11 T cell receptor beta chains below were found in one sample sequenced in a study of T-cell reconstitution after alpha-beta-depleted transplantation in children. Unique molecular identifiers were used in preparing the TCRbeta library. TCRdb redid the calling of the PCR reads with MiXCR, one entry per CDR3 protein. The sample has some 400,000 distinct CDR3 sequences; about a fifth are singletons. The sample was PBMCs from the stem cell graft donor, taken from the stem cell graft. The receptors here all came from a human donor who donated a stem cell graft to a child with acute myeloid leukemia.

Many counts were recorded for this clonotype. V gene TRBV27 combines with J gene TRBJ1-2; TRBD1 aligns across 9 bases. CDR1 and CDR2 (germline): MNHEY, SMNVEV (reference sequence). This CDR3 has 14 amino acids. V was clipped by 6 bases and J by 7 bases; unmatched bases: 9. CDR3 loop: CASRSGTGYGGYTF. The CDR3 nucleotides are TGTGCCAGCAGGTCTGGGACAGGGTATGGTGGCTACACCTTC.

The chain uses TRBV28 and TRBJ2-3, with 14 nucleotides matching TRBD2. Germline trimming cut 6 bases from V and 5 bases from J; bases unmatched to any gene: 7. This CDR3 spans 16 amino acids. CDR1 MDHEN and CDR2 SYDVKM come from the germline V gene. The CDR3 DNA sequence: TGTGCCAGCAGCGCGATCGGGACTAGCGGGAGAGATACGCAGTATTTT. It specifies CASSAIGTSGRDTQYF.

This chain uses TRBV20-1 with TRBJ2-5; weak D call: TRBD2 (5 bases). V was cut by 1 base and J by 2 bases, with 14 bases left in between. In germline, CDR1 is DFQATT, CDR2 SNEGSKA (reference sequence). This CDR3 is built from 15 residues. The CDR3 region has the DNA TGCAGTGCTAGAGCGGTAGAGGACTTTCAAGAGACCCAGTACTTC. Translating gives CSARAVEDFQETQYF.

This clonotype has a count of ten or more. This chain uses TRBV20-1 with TRBJ1-6; 7 nucleotides agree with TRBD1. Trimming took 0 bases from V and 7 from J; bases not matched to a gene: 9. CDR3 length: 16 amino acids. CDR1 is DFQATT, CDR2 SNEGSKA, per germline (reference sequence). The CDR3 nucleotides read TGCAGTGCTAGAGATCTCCCCGGGACAGAAAATTCACCCCTCCACTTT. This gives the protein CSARDLPGTENSPLHF.

This chain uses TRBV5-1 with TRBJ2-3; D unclear. Trimming removed 8 bases at V and 1 base at J, with 2 bases between. The V gene's germline CDR1 is SGHRS and CDR2 YFSETQ. The CDR3 loop spans 10 amino acids. CDR3 in DNA: TGCGCCAGACGCACAGATACGCAGTATTTT. As protein: CARRTDTQYF.

The chain joins TRBV5-1 to TRBJ2-3; D is perhaps TRBD2 (6 bases). CDR1 and CDR2 (germline): SGHRS, YFSETQ. The CDR3 sequence is 13 residues long. V was shortened by 3 bases and J by 9 bases, with 14 bases between the two germline ends. This CDR3 is CASSSGSSDTQYF. For the CDR3, the DNA is TGCGCCAGCAGCTCGGGATCTAGCGACACGCAGTATTTT.

This clonotype was picked up a small number of times. Here the CDR3 reads CATSPAATSGTYEQYF. The CDR3 DNA is TGTGCCACCAGCCCGGCGGCGACTAGCGGGACCTACGAGCAGTACTTC. This chain links TRBV15 with TRBJ2-7; 11 nucleotides line up with TRBD2. V trimming: 5 bases; J trimming: 2 bases; junction bases outside the gene matches: 8. CDR1 is LNHNV, CDR2 YYDKDF, per germline (reference sequence). This CDR3 is built from 16 residues.

The CDR3 DNA reads as TGCAGCGTTGACAGGGCGACTGGCTACACCTTC. As protein: CSVDRATGYTF. The rearrangement joins TRBV29-1 to TRBJ1-2, with D tentatively TRBD1 (5 bases). Germline values: CDR1 SQVTM, CDR2 ANQGSEA. The V and J ends lost 3 bases and 7 bases respectively, with 9 bases between them. The CDR3 runs 11 residues.

This clonotype was observed at least ten times. In nucleotides, the CDR3 is TGTGCCAGCGGGACTAGGTCAGATACGCAGTATTTT. Amino acid sequence: CASGTRSDTQYF. The chain recombines TRBV7-2 with TRBJ2-3; 8 bases match TRBD2. In germline, CDR1 is SGHTA, CDR2 FQGNSA. The CDR3 has 12 amino acids. J gave up 4 bases and V 8 bases, and 2 bases lay outside the gene matches.

This clonotype has a handful of counts. The gene calls are TRBV10-3 and TRBJ2-2, with a possible D match to TRBD2 (5 bases). The ends were cut back, 0 bases at V and 5 bases at J, with 7 bases in the middle. Per germline, CDR1 ENHRY and CDR2 SYGVKD. The CDR3 covers 14 residues. This CDR3 reads CAISESRETGELFF. The CDR3 DNA reads as TGTGCCATCAGTGAGTCTAGGGAGACCGGGGAGCTGTTTTTT.

This rearrangement joins TRBV18 to TRBJ1-5; no definite D call. This CDR3 contains 12 residues. The V and J ends lost 3 bases and 7 bases respectively, with 7 bases between them. Germline lookup yields CDR1 KGHSH and CDR2 LQKENI. DNA for the CDR3: TGTGCCAGCTCACCGGGTGCCCAGCCCCAGCATTTT. As protein: CASSPGAQPQHF.